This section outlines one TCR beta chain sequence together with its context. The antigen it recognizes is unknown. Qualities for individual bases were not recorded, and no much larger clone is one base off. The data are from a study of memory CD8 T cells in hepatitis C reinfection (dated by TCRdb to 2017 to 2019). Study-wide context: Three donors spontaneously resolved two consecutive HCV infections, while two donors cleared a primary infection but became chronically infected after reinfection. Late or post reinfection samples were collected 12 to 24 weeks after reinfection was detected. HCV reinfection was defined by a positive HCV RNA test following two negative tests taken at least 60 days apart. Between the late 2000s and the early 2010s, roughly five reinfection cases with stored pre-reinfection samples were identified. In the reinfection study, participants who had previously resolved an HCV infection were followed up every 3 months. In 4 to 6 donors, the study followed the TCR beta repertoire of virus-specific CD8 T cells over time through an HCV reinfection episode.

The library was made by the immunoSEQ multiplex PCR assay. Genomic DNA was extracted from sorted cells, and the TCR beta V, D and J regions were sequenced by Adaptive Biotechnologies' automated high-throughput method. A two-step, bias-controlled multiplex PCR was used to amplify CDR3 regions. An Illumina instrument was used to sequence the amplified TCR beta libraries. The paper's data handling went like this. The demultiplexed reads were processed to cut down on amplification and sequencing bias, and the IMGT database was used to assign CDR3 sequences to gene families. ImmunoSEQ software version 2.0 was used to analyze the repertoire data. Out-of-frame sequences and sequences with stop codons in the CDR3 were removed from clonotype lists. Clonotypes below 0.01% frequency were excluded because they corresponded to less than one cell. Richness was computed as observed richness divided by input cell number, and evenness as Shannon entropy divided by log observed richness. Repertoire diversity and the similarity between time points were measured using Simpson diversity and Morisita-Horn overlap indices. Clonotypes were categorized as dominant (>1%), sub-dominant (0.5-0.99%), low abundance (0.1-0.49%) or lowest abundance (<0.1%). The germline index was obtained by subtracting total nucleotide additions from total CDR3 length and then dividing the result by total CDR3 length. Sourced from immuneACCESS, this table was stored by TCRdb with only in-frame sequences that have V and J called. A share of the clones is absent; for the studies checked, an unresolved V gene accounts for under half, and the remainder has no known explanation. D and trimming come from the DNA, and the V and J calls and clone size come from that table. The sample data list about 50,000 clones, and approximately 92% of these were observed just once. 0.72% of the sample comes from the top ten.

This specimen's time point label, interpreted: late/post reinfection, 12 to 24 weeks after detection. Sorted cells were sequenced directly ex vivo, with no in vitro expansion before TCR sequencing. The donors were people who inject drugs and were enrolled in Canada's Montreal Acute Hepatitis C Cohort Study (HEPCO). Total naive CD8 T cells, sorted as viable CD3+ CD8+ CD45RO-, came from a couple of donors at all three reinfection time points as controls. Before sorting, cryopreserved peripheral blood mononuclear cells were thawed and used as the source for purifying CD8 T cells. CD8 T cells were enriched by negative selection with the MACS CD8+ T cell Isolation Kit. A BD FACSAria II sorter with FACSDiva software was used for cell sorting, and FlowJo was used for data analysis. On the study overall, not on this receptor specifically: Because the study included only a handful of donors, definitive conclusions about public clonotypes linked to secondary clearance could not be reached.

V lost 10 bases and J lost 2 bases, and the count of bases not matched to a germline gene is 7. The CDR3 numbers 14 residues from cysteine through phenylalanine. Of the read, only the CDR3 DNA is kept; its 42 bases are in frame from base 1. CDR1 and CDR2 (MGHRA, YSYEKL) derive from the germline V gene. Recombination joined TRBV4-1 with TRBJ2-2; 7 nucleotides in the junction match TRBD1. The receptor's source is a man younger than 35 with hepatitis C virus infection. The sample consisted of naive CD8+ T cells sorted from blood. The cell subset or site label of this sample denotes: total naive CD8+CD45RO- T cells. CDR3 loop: CATRTGPNTGELFF. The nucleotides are TGCGCCACTCGGACAGGACCTAACACCGGGGAGCTGTTTTTT.